This TCR beta chain was documented in a study of T cells after posttransplantation cyclophosphamide. General study points: Skin or GI-infiltrating T cells shared few TRB sequences with blood. Later post-transplant blood repertoires were often dominated by donor CD8+ memory clones. TRB clonality was highly associated with recipient CMV seropositivity and reactivation.

There are 12 residues in the CDR3. V lost 2 bases and J lost 7, with 9 bases in between. Germline CDR1 SGHRS, CDR2 YFSETQ. Some clones are missing from TCRdb's copy, which holds only in-frame ones; the method was immunoSEQ multiplex PCR. Here the sample spans tens of thousands of clones, about 86% being singletons. Note on this clone: Its target is not known.

Cyclophosphamide on days +3 and +4 followed busulfan-fludarabine conditioning and a marrow graft. The sample here was PBMCs, taken after allogeneic stem cell transplant with posttransplant cyclophosphamide. The sequence came from a female patient aged 30-39 years who received an allogeneic stem cell transplant from an unrelated donor, was CMV-positive, and had no GVHD. Part of the T cell pool may stem from the graft donor. The rearrangement joins TRBV5-1 to TRBJ1-1; possible D gene TRBD1, 6 bases. CDR3 amino acids: CASSFIGGEAFF. CDR3 bases: TGCGCCAGCAGCTTTATAGGGGGTGAAGCTTTCTTT.